These 19 T cell receptor beta chains came from one sample sequenced in a study of T cell responses to AZD1222 COVID-19 vaccine. The repertoire was sequenced with immunoSEQ multiplex PCR; TCRdb's copy has only in-frame clones and lacks some. This sample carries 80,000 or so clones, roughly 80% of them seen once, and the ten largest clones take about 3%. The sample consisted of peripheral blood, taken on day 0 of AZD1222 vaccination. These receptors originate from an adult in good health.

The V gene is TRBV14, the J gene TRBJ2-4; D may correspond to TRBD1 or TRBD2 (5 bases each). The CDR3 runs to 18 residues. The germline V gene has CDR1 SGHDN and CDR2 FVKESK. Trimming pared 0 bases from V and 0 bases from J, leaving 15 bases between. In DNA form, the CDR3 reads TGTGCCAGCAGCCAAGACATTGGGACCTTGGGAGCCAAAAACATTCAGTACTTC. This translates into CASSQDIGTLGAKNIQYF.

The rearrangement links TRBV18 to TRBJ1-4; possible D gene TRBD1, 5 bases. The germline V gene encodes CDR1 KGHSH and CDR2 LQKENI. V lost 4 bases, J lost 7 bases, and 16 bases lay in between. This CDR3 has 15 residues. The CDR3 here is CASSQNTGSGEKLFF. In DNA form, the CDR3 reads TGTGCCAGCTCACAAAATACAGGTTCGGGTGAAAAACTGTTTTTT.

J is TRBJ2-3 and V is TRBV5-1; D is ambiguous. Trimming removed 2 bases at V and 4 bases at J, with 11 bases between. The CDR3 length is 14 residues. The germline V gene has CDR1 SGHRS and CDR2 YFSETQ. CDR3 residues: CASSFWGPADTQYF. For the CDR3, the DNA is TGCGCCAGCAGCTTTTGGGGTCCGGCAGATACGCAGTATTTT.

The chain employs TRBV19 and TRBJ1-5, with D unclear. V shed 5 bases and J shed 4 bases, with 9 bases lying between them. The V gene's germline CDR1 is LNHDA and CDR2 SQIVND (reference sequence). The CDR3 sequence is 13 residues long. As DNA, the CDR3 is TGTGCCAGTAGTCAGGCAACAAATCAGCCCCAGCATTTT. Translated, it gives CASSQATNQPQHF.

CDR3 bases: TGCAGCGTTGGGCACAGGGCGTTAACAGATACGCAGTATTTT. This encodes CSVGHRALTDTQYF. The chain couples TRBV29-1 to TRBJ2-3, with D perhaps TRBD1 (6 bases). CDR3 length: 14 amino acids. The germline gives CDR1 SQVTM, CDR2 ANQGSEA. Trimming stripped 4 bases from V and 3 bases from J, with 14 bases between.

DNA for the CDR3: TGTGCCAGTAGGAGGGTCGAGGGTTTTGAAGCTTTCTTT. Encoded protein: CASRRVEGFEAFF. This chain uses TRBV19 with TRBJ1-1; D is uncertain. Deletions cut 6 bases from V and 7 bases from J, with 15 bases between. The CDR3 runs 13 residues. CDR1 is LNHDA, CDR2 SQIVND, per germline (reference sequence).

The chain couples TRBV3-1 (or the pseudogene TRBV3-2) to TRBJ1-3; D gene unclear. Germline V CDR1 and CDR2: LGHDT, YNNKEL (reference sequence). The CDR3 is made up of 15 amino acids. Trimming took 1 base from V and 4 from J, leaving 11 bases between them. This CDR3 is CASSQVPEVGNTIYF. The CDR3 nucleotides are TGTGCCAGCAGCCAAGTGCCGGAGGTGGGAAACACCATATATTTT.

The gene calls are TRBV5-8 and TRBJ2-1, with 9 positions matching TRBD1. V lost 0 bases to trimming and J lost 9 bases; unmatched junction nucleotides: 10. The CDR3 covers 16 residues. Germline CDR1 and CDR2: SGHTS and YDEGEE. The CDR3 spells CASSLGDRVVNAEQFF. CDR3 DNA: TGTGCCAGCAGCTTGGGGGACAGGGTTGTTAACGCTGAGCAGTTCTTC. Full variable domain (rest looked up from reference TRBV5-8 and TRBJ2-1): EAGVTQSPTHLIKTRGQQATLRCSPISGHTSVYWYQQALGLGLQFLLWYDEGEERNRGNFPPRFSGRQFPNYSSELNVNALELEDSALYLCASSLGDRVVNAEQFFGPGTRLTVL.

This chain links TRBV4-3 with TRBJ2-1; 7 bases match TRBD2. Germline trimming cut 0 bases from V and 4 bases from J; bases unmatched to any gene: 12. The length of the CDR3 is 18 residues. The germline V gene encodes CDR1 LGHNA and CDR2 YSLEER. CDR3 sequence: CASSQDWPGRFLYNEQFF. CDR3 DNA: TGCGCCAGCAGCCAAGATTGGCCCGGGAGGTTCCTTTACAATGAGCAGTTCTTC.

This chain uses TRBV7-2 with TRBJ2-1; perhaps TRBD1 as D (6 bases). V was clipped by 2 bases and J by 3 bases, with 11 bases between them. Germline loops: CDR1 SGHTA, CDR2 FQGNSA. The CDR3 runs 15 residues. This CDR3 is CASSLRGSHYNEQFF. In DNA, the CDR3 is TGTGCCAGCAGCTTAAGGGGGTCCCACTACAATGAGCAGTTCTTC.

The gene calls are TRBV19 and TRBJ1-5; D is uncertain. V lost 5 bases, J lost 0 bases, and 5 bases lay in between. CDR1 and CDR2 (germline): LNHDA, SQIVND (reference sequence). The CDR3 is 13 residues long. Here the CDR3 reads CASSGNSNQPQHF. For the CDR3, the DNA is TGTGCCAGTAGTGGGAATAGCAATCAGCCCCAGCATTTT.

The chain combines TRBV29-1 with TRBJ1-3, with D possibly matching TRBD1 (5 bases). CDR3 length: 14 residues. Trimming shortened V by 7 bases and J by 4 bases, and 17 bases separated the two germline ends. Germline V lookup: CDR1 SQVTM, CDR2 ANQGSEA. CDR3 nucleotide sequence: TGCAGCGCTGGCCTGAGGGGTGGGGGAAACACCATATATTTT. Residues: CSAGLRGGGNTIYF.

The chain is built from TRBV5-1 and TRBJ2-5; 9 positions agree with TRBD2. Germline V gene sequence: CDR1 SGHRS, CDR2 YFSETQ. V trimming: 0 bases; J trimming: 1 base; junction bases outside the gene matches: 1. The CDR3 sequence is 15 residues long. The DNA for the CDR3 is TGCGCCAGCAGCTTGGCGACTAGCGGCCAAGAGACCCAGTACTTC. Its protein is CASSLATSGQETQYF.

The gene calls are TRBV4-1 and TRBJ2-3; 7 bases are shared with TRBD2. With V trimmed by 3 bases and J by 4 bases, 4 bases remained unmatched. The CDR3 has 14 amino acids. Germline CDR1 is MGHRA and CDR2 is YSYEKL. The CDR3 DNA reads TGCGCCAGCAGCCAGGCTGCGGGGGCAGATACGCAGTATTTT. Protein: CASSQAAGADTQYF.

The chain combines TRBV18 with TRBJ1-1; 7 bases are a match to TRBD1. CDR3 size: 16 residues. Germline V gene lookup returns CDR1 KGHSH and CDR2 LQKENI. V shed 6 bases, J shed 0 bases, and the junction held 10 bases outside the gene matches. Here the CDR3 reads CASSQGNRGLNTEAFF. In DNA form, the CDR3 reads TGTGCCAGCTCGCAGGGTAACAGGGGTCTGAACACTGAAGCTTTCTTT.

The chain is built from TRBV21-1 and TRBJ2-1; no DNA check was done on the table's D call, TRBD2. TRBV21-1 constitutes a pseudogene. The CDR3 spans 18 residues. The CDR3 here is CASSKTEGLAGSYNEQFF. The CDR3 region has the DNA TGTGCCAGCAGCAAAACAGAAGGACTAGCGGGTTCCTACAATGAGCAGTTCTTC.

V is TRBV5-4 and J is TRBJ2-6, with 9 bases lining up with TRBD2. In germline, CDR1 is SGHNT, CDR2 YYREEE (reference sequence). The CDR3 runs to 16 residues. With V trimmed by 5 bases and J by 3 bases, 6 bases remained unmatched. CDR3 sequence: CASSLAGVGGANVLTF. The CDR3 DNA follows: TGTGCCAGCAGTTTAGCGGGAGTGGGTGGGGCCAACGTCCTGACTTTC.

The gene calls are TRBV10-3 and TRBJ1-6; 7 nucleotides align to TRBD1. CDR3 length equals 15 residues. Losses at the gene ends were 0 bases for V and 7 bases for J; bases not matched to a gene: 3. Germline CDR1 ENHRY, CDR2 SYGVKD. CDR3 region: CAISESGGSNSPLHF. CDR3 nucleotides: TGTGCCATCAGTGAGTCAGGGGGCTCGAATTCACCCCTCCACTTT.

This clone was picked up a small number of times. The gene calls are TRBV28 and TRBJ1-1; 10 bases are shared with TRBD1. Germline CDR1 and CDR2: MDHEN and SYDVKM. V was clipped by 5 bases and J by 7 bases; unmatched bases: 7. The CDR3 totals 14 residues. The DNA for the CDR3 is TGTGCCAGCAGTATGGGACAGGGGCGAAATGAAGCTTTCTTT. It translates to CASSMGQGRNEAFF.